What follows describes a single T cell receptor (beta chain). Its antigen remains undetermined. Nothing much larger sits one base from this clone, and base qualities are not available. Libraries were built with UMI-ligation and nested PCR. The beta constant-region primer was an equimolar mix of two oligonucleotides covering both TRBC1 and TRBC2. Four rounds of PCR were used to amplify ligated cDNA, with nested alpha and beta constant-region primers being used together with the SP2 primer. A single-stranded oligonucleotide bearing the SP2 primer plus a 12-nucleotide UMI was ligated onto the 3' end of the cDNA by T4 RNA ligase 1. Incubation of the ligation reaction was carried out at 16 degrees C for about 19-24 hours. PCR2 was usually performed as a SYBR Green qPCR and halted at a preset threshold so that over-amplification would not occur. Apart from the first purification, every purification step used Agencourt AMPure XP magnetic beads. Library quantification was done by Qubit, followed by a TapeStation check on which the main peak was expected at around 650 bp. The pooled libraries were sequenced on an Illumina MiSeq using v2 2x251 paired-end kits, which usually yielded roughly 0.9-2.3 million reads per sample. Each sample's library went into the pool at roughly 4 nM, and about 4.5-7% PhiX was added to help with cluster recognition. Turning to the authors' computational methods: V and J genes were assigned to Demultiplexor-processed FASTQ reads by Decombinator through tag matching, with a single base-pair mismatch being allowed. Collapsinator relied on UMIs to fix sequencing errors as well as frequency errors caused by PCR heterogeneity. CDR3Translator translated TCRs and extracted CDR3s from the conserved cysteine to the FGXG phenylalanine, flagging non-productive sequences. Repertoires were subsampled to equal numbers of UMI-defined TCRs before Gini, Shannon entropy and inverse Simpson indices were calculated. Power-law fits to clonotype abundance distributions were performed by maximum likelihood within the linear range. On one naive CD8 sample, the pipeline and MIGEC gave similar UMI counts, unique TCR numbers and clonal distributions. In one analysis, naive TCRs also found in any memory subset of the same donor were removed from the naive repertoire. The repertoires were searched for approximately 7,000 CMV-associated CDR3 sequences that had been compiled from VDJdb and a published dataset. TCRdb itself trimmed the public reads at Q25 with fastp, ran MiXCR and retained productive beta chains. Here each entry gathers all rows of one CDR3 protein and keeps the most common genes and DNA. The V and J calls shown here were made by TCRdb, not taken from the authors' results. The sample profile shows 150,000 or so distinct CDR3 sequences; over 20% of them were found once. The top ten clones comprise over 0.09% of the sample.

The data derive from a study of naive and memory T cell subsets (TCRdb year 2017). For the study in its entirety: The study applied an open-source, UMI-based TCR alpha and beta sequencing pipeline to sorted naive and memory peripheral blood T cell subsets. The results of the functional CMV T cell responses matched the IgG serology results in every case. RNA was DNase-treated and reverse transcribed with TCR constant-region primers, mostly using SuperScript III. Study-level results and caveats: A few larger clonotypes were found in naive repertoires, especially CD8, and these larger clonotypes were possibly memory cells re-expressing CD45RA. TCR abundance followed a power law whose exponent differed between naive and memory subsets but was consistent across the three individuals. Single alpha or beta chain sequences, rather than paired alpha/beta receptors, were used to define clonotypes. The repertoire findings for the naive and memory subsets could not be validated, as no ground truth was available. In both CD4 and CD8 cells, the Gini index increased while Shannon and inverse Simpson diversity decreased from naive through CM, EM and EMRA. RNA-based TCR counts may be influenced by expression changes linked to T cell activation and differentiation. Once error correction was done, more than 90% of naive TCR sequences showed up just once, which made the naive abundance distributions much steeper than those of the memory subsets.

CDR1 and CDR2 are read off the germline V gene as MGHRA and YSYEKL. V is clipped by 2 bases and J by 6 bases, and the sequence between their germline boundaries is 21 bases long. The CDR3 runs 17 amino acids, cysteine and phenylalanine included. Just CDR3 DNA is preserved here, 51 bases in frame from base 1. Separate amplification of TCR alpha and beta chain libraries was performed from the second PCR step onward. The CMV status of each donor was determined by measuring IFNgamma production from CD4+ T cells after fresh PBMCs had been stimulated overnight with CMV viral lysate. CD4 T cells were positively selected using Miltenyi beads, after which CD8 T cells were positively selected from the CD4-negative fraction. Cells were stained for CD3, CD4, CD8, CD45RA, CD27 and a live/dead dye and were sorted on a BD Aria II into four subsets based on CD45RA and CD27. Blood was obtained from three healthy volunteers, and the blood from each volunteer was fractionated into CD4 and CD8 T cells and subsequently into four differentiation subsets. Approximately 120 ml of peripheral blood was drawn per donor, and PBMC were isolated by Ficoll-Paque PLUS density-gradient centrifugation. The sorted cells were lysed in RLT buffer, after which RNA was extracted using a Qiagen RNeasy kit and kept at -80 degrees C.

Sequencing input: naive CD4+ T cells from blood. The cell subset or site label, as the study defines it: naive T cells, CD45RA high CD27+. The chain joins TRBV4-1 to TRBJ2-3, with the D gene not confidently named. The sequence derives from a human donor in good health. The nucleotide sequence reads TGCGCCAGCAGCCAATCTATTAGGACGACGTCCGTCGATACGCAGTATTTT. Translation gives CASSQSIRTTSVDTQYF.